This T cell receptor beta chain originates from a study of T cell responses to AZD1222 COVID-19 vaccine (dated by TCRdb to the early 2020s). Looking at the study overall: A total of just over 230 trial participants underwent TCR sequencing, of whom about 200 received two doses of AZD1222 and some 25 received two doses of the MenACWY control vaccine. Enrollment into the trials was organized by age into subgroups of 18-55, 56-69 and 70-plus years, and those subgroups contained roughly 140, 27 and 60 TCR-sequenced participants, respectively. Results and caveats for the whole study, not just this receptor: Most participants were white British and females outnumbered males, and the authors suggested that clonal diversity may have been underestimated. Because no samples from the day 14 peak response were available, repertoires could be characterized only after the peak T cell response. Reportedly, close to half of the unique spike-specific TCRs recognized epitopes lying outside the regions that are mutated in the B.1.351 and B.1.1.7 variants. After two AZD1222 doses, spike-specific TCR breadth and depth were significantly higher than at day 0 and than in MenACWY recipients. In the small 56-69-year group, the increase in depth fell short of significance, most likely because of low power. The vaccine-associated CD4 TCRs covered the entire spike protein, and the dominant responses fell in regions 160-218 and 743-854. Conclusions about previously exposed vaccinees were limited because only six AZD1222 recipients were SARS-CoV-2 seropositive at baseline.

The CDR3 regions of human TCRbeta chains were subjected to immunosequencing. Regarding the original processing steps: TCRs in the repertoires were compared against a reference library of SARS-CoV-2-specific TCRs that had been generated with the MIRA antigen-specificity platform. Breadth was defined as the fraction of unique TCRs that were SARS-CoV-2-associated, and depth was defined as the fraction of total T cells that were SARS-CoV-2-associated. Using the MIRA data, each spike-specific TCR was mapped to the spike region that the TCR reacts to and placed in a CD4 or CD8 class. Log10-transformed breadth and depth values were compared by one-way ANOVA with Sidak's multiple comparisons tests. Here the immuneACCESS table is served through TCRdb, limited to in-frame sequences with V and J called. Missing clones are a known gap in these copies; in checked studies unresolved V genes cover under half, and the rest lacks a known reason. V, J and clone size were drawn from that table, and D and trimming were deduced from the DNA. Counted in this sample were around 160,000 clones; roughly 92% of them appeared once. The top ten clones comprise just over 5% of the sample.

The time point label for this specimen denotes: about 28 days (+/-7) after the second vaccine dose. Because spike-specific TCR depth and breadth did not differ between the two schedules, AZD1222 recipients who got a second dose at roughly 4 weeks were pooled with those who got a second dose at roughly 12 weeks. Samples from vaccinated people were obtained from the UK trials COV001 and COV002, which included a single-blind randomized controlled phase 2/3 trial of AZD1222 (ChAdOx1 nCoV-19) in healthy adults. For TCRbeta chain sequencing, PBMC samples were collected from trial participants at day 0 and at day 28 after the second dose. CDR1 is given as GTSNPN and CDR2 as SVGIG, both from the germline V gene (reference sequence). The CDR3 spans 16 residues, from the cysteine through the phenylalanine. Only CDR3 DNA remains: 48 bases, in frame from the first base. Relative to germline, V is missing 5 bases and J is missing 10 bases, with 13 bases of the junction outside any gene match.

A note on this clone: Its antigen is unknown. No quality values exist for individual bases; no much larger clone is one base distant.

The sequenced sample was peripheral blood, obtained 28 days after the second AZD1222 dose. The receptor's source is an adult who received the AZD1222 COVID-19 vaccine. This receptor chain uses TRBV30 and TRBJ2-1; 14 nucleotides in the junction match TRBD2. Here the CDR3 is given as CAWYPPGLAGVGEQFF. The DNA sequence reads TGTGCCTGGTACCCTCCGGGACTAGCGGGAGTAGGAGAGCAGTTCTTC. The reference TRBV30 and TRBJ2-1 proteins fill in what lies around the CDR3, so the full variable domain reads SQTIHQWPATLVQPVGSPLSLECTVEGTSNPNLYWYRQAAGRGLQLLFYSVGIGQISSEVPQNLSASRPQDRQFILSSKKLLLSDSGFYLCAWYPPGLAGVGEQFFGPGTRLTVL.